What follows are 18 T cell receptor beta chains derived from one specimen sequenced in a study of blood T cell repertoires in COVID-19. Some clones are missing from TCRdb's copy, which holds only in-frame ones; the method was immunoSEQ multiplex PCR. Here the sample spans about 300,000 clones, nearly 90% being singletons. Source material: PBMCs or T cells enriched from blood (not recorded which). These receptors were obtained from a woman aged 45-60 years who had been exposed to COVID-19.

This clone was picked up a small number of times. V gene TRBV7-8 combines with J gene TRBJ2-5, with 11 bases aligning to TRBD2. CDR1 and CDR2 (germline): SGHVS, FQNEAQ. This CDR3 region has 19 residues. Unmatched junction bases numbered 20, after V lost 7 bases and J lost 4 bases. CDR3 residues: CASTDPGAPSGGLGETQYF. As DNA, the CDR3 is TGTGCCAGCACCGACCCGGGGGCCCCTAGCGGGGGGCTCGGAGAGACCCAGTACTTC. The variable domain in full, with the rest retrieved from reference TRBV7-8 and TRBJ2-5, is GAGVSQSPRYKVAKRGQDVALRCDPISGHVSLFWYQQALGQGPEFLTYFQNEAQLDKSGLPSDRFFAERPEGSVSTLKIQRTQQEDSAVYLCASTDPGAPSGGLGETQYFGPGTRLLVL.

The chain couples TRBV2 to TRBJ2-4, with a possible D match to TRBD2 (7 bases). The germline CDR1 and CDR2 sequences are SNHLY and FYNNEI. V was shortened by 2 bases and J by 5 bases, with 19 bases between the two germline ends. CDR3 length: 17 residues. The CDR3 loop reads CASSERGARTLENIQYF. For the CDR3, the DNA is TGTGCCAGCAGTGAACGGGGGGCCCGGACACTGGAAAACATTCAGTACTTC.

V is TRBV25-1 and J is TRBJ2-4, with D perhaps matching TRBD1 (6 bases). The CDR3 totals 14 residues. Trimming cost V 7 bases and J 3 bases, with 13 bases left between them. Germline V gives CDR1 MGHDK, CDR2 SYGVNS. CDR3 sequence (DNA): TGTGCCAGCACCGAAGAGGGGGTCAAAAACATTCAGTACTTC. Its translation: CASTEEGVKNIQYF.

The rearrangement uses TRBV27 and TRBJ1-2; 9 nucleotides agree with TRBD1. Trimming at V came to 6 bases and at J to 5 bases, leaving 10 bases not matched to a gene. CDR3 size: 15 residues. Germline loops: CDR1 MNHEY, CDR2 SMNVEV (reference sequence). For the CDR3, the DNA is TGTGCCAGCAGACCCTTACAGGGGGCTCATTATGGCTACACCTTC. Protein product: CASRPLQGAHYGYTF.

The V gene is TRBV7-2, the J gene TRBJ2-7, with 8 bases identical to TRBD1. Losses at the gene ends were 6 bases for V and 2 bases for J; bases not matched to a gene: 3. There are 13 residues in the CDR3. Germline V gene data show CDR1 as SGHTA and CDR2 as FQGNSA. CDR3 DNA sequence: TGTGCCAGCAGTCACAGGGGGGCCTACGAGCAGTACTTC. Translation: CASSHRGAYEQYF.

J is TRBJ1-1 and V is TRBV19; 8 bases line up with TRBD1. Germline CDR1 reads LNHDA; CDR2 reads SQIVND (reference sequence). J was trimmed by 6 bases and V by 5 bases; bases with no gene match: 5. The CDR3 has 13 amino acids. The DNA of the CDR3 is TGTGCCAGTAGTTCAGGGGGCGCGGCTGAAGCTTTCTTT. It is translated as CASSSGGAAEAFF.

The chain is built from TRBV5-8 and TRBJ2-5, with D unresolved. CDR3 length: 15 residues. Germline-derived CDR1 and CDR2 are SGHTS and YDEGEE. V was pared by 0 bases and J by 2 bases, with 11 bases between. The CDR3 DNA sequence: TGTGCCAGCAGCTTGGCATATACACAACAAGAGACCCAGTACTTC. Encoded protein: CASSLAYTQQETQYF.

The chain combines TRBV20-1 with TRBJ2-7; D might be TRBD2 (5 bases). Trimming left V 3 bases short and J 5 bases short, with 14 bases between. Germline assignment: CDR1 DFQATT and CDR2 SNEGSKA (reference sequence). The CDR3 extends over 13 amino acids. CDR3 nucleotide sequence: TGCAGTGCTAGTACGGGGTTTGGGAACGAGCAGTACTTC. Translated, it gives CSASTGFGNEQYF.

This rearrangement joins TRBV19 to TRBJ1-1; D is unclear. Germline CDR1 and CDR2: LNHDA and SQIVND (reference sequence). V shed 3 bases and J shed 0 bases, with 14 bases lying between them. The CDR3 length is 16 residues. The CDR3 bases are TGTGCCAGTAGTATTTTACTTCCGGGGATGAACACTGAAGCTTTCTTT. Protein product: CASSILLPGMNTEAFF.

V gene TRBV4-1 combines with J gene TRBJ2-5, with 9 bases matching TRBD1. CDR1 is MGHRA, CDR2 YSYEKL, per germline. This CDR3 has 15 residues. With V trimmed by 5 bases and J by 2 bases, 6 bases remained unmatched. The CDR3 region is CASSIRQGVQETQYF. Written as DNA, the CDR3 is TGCGCCAGCAGCATCCGACAGGGGGTACAAGAGACCCAGTACTTC.

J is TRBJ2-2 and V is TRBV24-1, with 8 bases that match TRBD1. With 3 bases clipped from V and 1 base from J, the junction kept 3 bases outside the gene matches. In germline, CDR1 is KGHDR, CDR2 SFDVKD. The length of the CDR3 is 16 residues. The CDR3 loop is CATSDPGTGNTGELFF. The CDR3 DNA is TGTGCCACCAGTGATCCCGGGACAGGGAACACCGGGGAGCTGTTTTTT.

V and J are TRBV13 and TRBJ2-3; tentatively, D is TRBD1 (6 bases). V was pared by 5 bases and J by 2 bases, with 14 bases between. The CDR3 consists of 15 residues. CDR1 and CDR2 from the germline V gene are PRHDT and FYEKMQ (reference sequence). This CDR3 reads CASSGGFLNTDTQYF. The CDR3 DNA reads TGTGCCAGCAGCGGGGGCTTTTTGAACACAGATACGCAGTATTTT.

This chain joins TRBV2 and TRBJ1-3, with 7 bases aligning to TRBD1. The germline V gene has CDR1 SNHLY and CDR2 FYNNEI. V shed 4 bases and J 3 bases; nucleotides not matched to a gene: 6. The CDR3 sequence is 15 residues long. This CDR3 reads CASSAQGRDGNTIYF. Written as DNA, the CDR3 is TGTGCCAGCAGTGCACAGGGGAGAGATGGAAACACCATATATTTT.

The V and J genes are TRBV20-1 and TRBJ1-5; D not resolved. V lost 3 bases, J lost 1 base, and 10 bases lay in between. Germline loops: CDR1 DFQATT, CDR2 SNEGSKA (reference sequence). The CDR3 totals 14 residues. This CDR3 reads CSASFWQSNQPQHF. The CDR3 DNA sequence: TGCAGTGCTAGTTTCTGGCAGAGCAATCAGCCCCAGCATTTT.

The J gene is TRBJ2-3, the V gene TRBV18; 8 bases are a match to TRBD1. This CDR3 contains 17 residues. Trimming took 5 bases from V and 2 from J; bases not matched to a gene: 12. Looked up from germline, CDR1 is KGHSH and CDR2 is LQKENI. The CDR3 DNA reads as TGTGCCAGCTCAGCCTCGGACAGGGCACTCGACACAGATACGCAGTATTTT. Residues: CASSASDRALDTDTQYF.

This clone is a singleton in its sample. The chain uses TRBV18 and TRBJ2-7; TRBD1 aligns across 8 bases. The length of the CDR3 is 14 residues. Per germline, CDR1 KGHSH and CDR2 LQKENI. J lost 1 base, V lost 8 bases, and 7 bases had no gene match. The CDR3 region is CASARDRWSYEQYF. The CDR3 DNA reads TGTGCCAGCGCCCGGGACAGGTGGTCCTACGAGCAGTACTTC. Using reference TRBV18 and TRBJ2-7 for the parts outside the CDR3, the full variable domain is NAGVMQNPRHLVRRRGQEARLRCSPMKGHSHVYWYRQLPEEGLKFMVYLQKENIIDESGMPKERFSAEFPKEGPSILRIQQVVRGDSAAYFCASARDRWSYEQYFGPGTRLTVT.

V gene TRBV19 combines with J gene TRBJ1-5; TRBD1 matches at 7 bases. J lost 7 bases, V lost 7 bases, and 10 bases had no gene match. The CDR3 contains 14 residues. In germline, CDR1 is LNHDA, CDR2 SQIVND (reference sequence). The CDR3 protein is CASNNRQGRQPQHF. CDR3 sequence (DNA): TGTGCCAGTAACAACCGACAGGGACGGCAGCCCCAGCATTTT.

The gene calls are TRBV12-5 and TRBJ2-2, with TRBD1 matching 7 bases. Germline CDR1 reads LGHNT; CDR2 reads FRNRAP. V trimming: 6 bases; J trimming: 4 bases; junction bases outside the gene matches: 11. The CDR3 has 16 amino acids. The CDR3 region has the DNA TGTGCTAGTGGGAGGAGTACAGGGGCGGCCACCGGGGAGCTGTTTTTT. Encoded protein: CASGRSTGAATGELFF.